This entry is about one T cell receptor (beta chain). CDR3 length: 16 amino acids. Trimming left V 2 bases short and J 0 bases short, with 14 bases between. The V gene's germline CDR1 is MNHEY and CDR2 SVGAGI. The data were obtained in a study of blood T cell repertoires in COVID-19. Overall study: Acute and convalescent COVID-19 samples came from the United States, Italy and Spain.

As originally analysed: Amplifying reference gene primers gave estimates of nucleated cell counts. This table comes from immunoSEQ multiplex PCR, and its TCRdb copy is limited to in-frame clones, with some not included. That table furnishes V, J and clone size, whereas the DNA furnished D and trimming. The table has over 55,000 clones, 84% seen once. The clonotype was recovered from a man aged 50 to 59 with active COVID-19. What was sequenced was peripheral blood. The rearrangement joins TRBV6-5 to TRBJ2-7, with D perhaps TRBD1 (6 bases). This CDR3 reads CASSYGAGDGSYEQYF. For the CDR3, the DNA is TGTGCCAGCAGTTACGGAGCAGGGGACGGCTCCTACGAGCAGTACTTC.